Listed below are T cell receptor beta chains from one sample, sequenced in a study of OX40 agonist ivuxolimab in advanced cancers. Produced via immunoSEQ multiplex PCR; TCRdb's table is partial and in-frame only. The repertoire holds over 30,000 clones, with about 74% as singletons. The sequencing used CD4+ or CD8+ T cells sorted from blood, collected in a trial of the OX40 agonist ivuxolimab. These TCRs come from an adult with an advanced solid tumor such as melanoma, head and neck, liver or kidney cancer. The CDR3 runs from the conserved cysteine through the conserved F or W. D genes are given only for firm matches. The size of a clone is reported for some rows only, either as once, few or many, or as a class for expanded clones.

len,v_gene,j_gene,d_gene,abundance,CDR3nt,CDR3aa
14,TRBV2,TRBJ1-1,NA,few,TGTGCCAGCACTCCGACGGCTCCGAACACTGAAGCTTTCTTT,CASTPTAPNTEAFF
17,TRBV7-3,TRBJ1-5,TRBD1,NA,TGTGCCAGCAGCTTAGGTCCGGGACAGGAACTAAATCAGCCCCAGCATTTT,CASSLGPGQELNQPQHF
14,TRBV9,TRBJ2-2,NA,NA,TGTGCCAGCAGTCGCATTGGGGACACCGGGGAGCTGTTTTTT,CASSRIGDTGELFF
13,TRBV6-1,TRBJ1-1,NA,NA,TGTGCCAGCAGTCTCAATAGGGGTGGTGAAGCTTTCTTT,CASSLNRGGEAFF
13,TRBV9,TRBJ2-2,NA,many,TGTGCCAGCAGCGTAGTAAGTGAAGGGGAGCTGTTTTTT,CASSVVSEGELFF
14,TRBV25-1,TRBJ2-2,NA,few,TGTGCCAGCAGTAACCCAGGGGTGGCCGGGGAGCTGTTTTTT,CASSNPGVAGELFF
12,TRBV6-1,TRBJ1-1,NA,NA,TGTGCCAGCAGTGACCCTGACAGGACAGCTTTCTTT,CASSDPDRTAFF
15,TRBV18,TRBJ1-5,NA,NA,TGTGCCAGCTCACCACCGAGCAGGGTAAATCAGCCCCAGCATTTT,CASSPPSRVNQPQHF
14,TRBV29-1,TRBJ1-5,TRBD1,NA,TGCAGCGCCGGCTCGGGACAGCCCAATCAGCCCCAGCATTTT,CSAGSGQPNQPQHF
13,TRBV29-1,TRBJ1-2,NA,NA,TGCAGCGTTAAGGGGGGTACTTGGTATGGCTACACCTTC,CSVKGGTWYGYTF
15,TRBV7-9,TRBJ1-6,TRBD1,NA,TGTGCCAGCACCCGGACAGGGGAGAATAATTCACCCCTCCACTTT,CASTRTGENNSPLHF
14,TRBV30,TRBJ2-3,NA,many,TGTGCCTGGAGGAAACAGGGTACGGCAGATACGCAGTATTTT,CAWRKQGTADTQYF
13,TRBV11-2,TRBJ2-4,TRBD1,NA,TGTGCCAGCAGCCCAGGGACAGGGAACATTCAGTACTTC,CASSPGTGNIQYF
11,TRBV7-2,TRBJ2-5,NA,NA,TGTGCCAGCACCTCTCAGGGGACCCAGTACTTC,CASTSQGTQYF
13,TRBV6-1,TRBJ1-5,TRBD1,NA,TGTGCCAGCGGACAGGGTTGGGATCAGCCCCAGCATTTT,CASGQGWDQPQHF
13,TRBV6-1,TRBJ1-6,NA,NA,TGTGCCAGCAGTCGTGTCCATAATTCACCCCTCCACTTT,CASSRVHNSPLHF
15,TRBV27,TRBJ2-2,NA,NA,TGTGCCAGCAGTTCAGACTCCAGAAATACCGGGGAGCTGTTTTTT,CASSSDSRNTGELFF
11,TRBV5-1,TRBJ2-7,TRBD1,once,TGCGCCAGCACAGGGGGTTACGAGCAGTACTTC,CASTGGYEQYF
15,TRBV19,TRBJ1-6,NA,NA,TGTGCCAGTAGTCGGGGCGCTATACATAATTCACCCCTCCACTTT,CASSRGAIHNSPLHF
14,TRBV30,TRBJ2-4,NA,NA,TGTGCCTGGAGGCCCCGGGTAGCCAAAAACATTCAGTACTTC,CAWRPRVAKNIQYF
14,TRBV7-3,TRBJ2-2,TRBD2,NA,TGTGCCAGCAAATGGGGAGGGCAGACCGGGGAGCTGTTTTTT,CASKWGGQTGELFF
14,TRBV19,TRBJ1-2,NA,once,TGTGCCAGTAGTATTGCGGGGGATAACTATGGCTACACCTTC,CASSIAGDNYGYTF
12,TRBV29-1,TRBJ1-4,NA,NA,TGCAGCGTTGGCAGGACTAATGAAAAACTGTTTTTT,CSVGRTNEKLFF
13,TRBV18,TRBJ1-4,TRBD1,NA,TGTGCCAGCTCACCGACAGGGGGTGAAAAACTGTTTTTT,CASSPTGGEKLFF
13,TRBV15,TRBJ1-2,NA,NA,TGTGCCACCAGCAGAGGGGGGGCTTTTGGCTACACCTTC,CATSRGGAFGYTF
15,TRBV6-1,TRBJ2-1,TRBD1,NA,TGTGCCAGCAGTGAAGGACAGGGGGCGGGCAATGAGCAGTTCTTC,CASSEGQGAGNEQFF
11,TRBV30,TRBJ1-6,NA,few,TGTGCCTGGGGTAAAAATTCACCCCTCCACTTT,CAWGKNSPLHF
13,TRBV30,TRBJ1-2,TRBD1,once,TGTGCCTGGACCACAGGGGCGGACTATGGCTACACCTTC,CAWTTGADYGYTF
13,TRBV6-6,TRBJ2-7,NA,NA,TGTGCCACTAGTCGGGGGGCCTCCTACGAGCAGTACTTC,CATSRGASYEQYF
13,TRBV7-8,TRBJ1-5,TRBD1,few,TGTGCCAGCAGCCAAGGGGGCTGGCAGCCCCAGCATTTT,CASSQGGWQPQHF
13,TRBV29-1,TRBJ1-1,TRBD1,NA,TGCAGCGTTCCGGGACAGGGTCAAACTGAAGCTTTCTTT,CSVPGQGQTEAFF
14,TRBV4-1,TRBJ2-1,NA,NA,TGCGCCAGCAGCTCCTCCCCAAGGGAGAATGAGCAGTTCTTC,CASSSSPRENEQFF